This TCR beta chain was captured by sequencing in a study of T cell responses to AZD1222 COVID-19 vaccine. Assay used: immunoSEQ multiplex PCR; TCRdb lists only in-frame clones, some missing. The table lists 150,000 or so clones, about 90% of them singletons, with 3.8% in the top ten. Whole-study results and caveats: Seropositive at baseline were only a handful of AZD1222 recipients. Most donors were white British and more were female, and clonal diversity was possibly underestimated.

Remarks on this clone: Its target is not known.

This CDR3 spans 14 amino acids. CDR1 and CDR2 (germline): SEHNR, FQNEAQ (reference sequence). V lost 6 bases to trimming and J lost 9 bases; unmatched junction nucleotides: 9. This material consisted of peripheral blood, taken 28 days after the second AZD1222 dose. The V and J genes are TRBV7-9 and TRBJ1-3; 9 bases line up with TRBD1. This clonotype was sampled from an adult who received the AZD1222 COVID-19 vaccine. The CDR3 nucleotides are TGTGCCAGCAGACAAGACAGGGGGTCGGGCACCATATATTTT. It specifies CASRQDRGSGTIYF.